This is a list of T cell receptor beta chains from one sample in a study of blood T cell repertoires in COVID-19. The protocol was immunoSEQ multiplex PCR, while the TCRdb copy is restricted to in-frame clones and leaves out a portion. The sample lists 130,000 or so clones; around 63% were seen once. Material for sequencing was peripheral blood. The receptors originated from a woman aged 70 to 79 with acute or convalescent COVID-19. CDR3s include the opening cysteine and the closing phenylalanine or tryptophan. A D gene is named only where the DNA matches it firmly. Only part of the rows carry a size: once, few, many, or a class if the clone is expanded.

V	D	size	J	CDR3	DNA
TRBV19	TRBD2	-	TRBJ2-1	CASSTLAGKAYNEQFF	TGTGCCAGTAGTACCCTAGCGGGTAAAGCCTACAATGAGCAGTTCTTC
TRBV3-1/TRBV3-2	-	once	TRBJ2-7	CASSPLVGSSYEQYF	TGTGCCAGCAGCCCCCTAGTCGGAAGCTCCTACGAGCAGTACTTC
TRBV15	-	few	TRBJ1-1	CATSRPSGGIYTEAFF	TGTGCCACCAGCAGGCCTTCGGGGGGAATATACACTGAAGCTTTCTTT
TRBV13	TRBD2	-	TRBJ2-1	CASSIGLAGSFYNEQFF	TGTGCCAGCAGCATCGGACTAGCGGGGTCCTTCTACAATGAGCAGTTCTTC
TRBV6-6	TRBD1	once	TRBJ2-7	CASSYSPTGVADEQYF	TGTGCCAGCAGTTACTCACCGACAGGGGTGGCGGACGAGCAGTACTTC
TRBV3-1/TRBV3-2	TRBD2	-	TRBJ2-3	CASSQDRAGGTTDTQYF	TGTGCCAGCAGCCAAGATAGGGCGGGAGGAACCACAGATACGCAGTATTTT
TRBV10-3	TRBD1	-	TRBJ1-1	CAIRPGQGSEAFF	TGTGCCATCAGGCCGGGACAGGGGTCTGAAGCTTTCTTT
TRBV9	-	-	TRBJ1-6	CASSRAGASYNSPLHF	TGTGCCAGCAGCCGCGCAGGGGCCTCCTATAATTCACCCCTCCACTTT
TRBV6-2/TRBV6-3	-	few	TRBJ1-3	CASSPVGGSYGNTIYF	TGTGCCAGCAGCCCCGTCGGGGGTTCGTACGGAAACACCATATATTTT
TRBV6-1	TRBD1	few	TRBJ1-1	CASSDRGTVNMNTEAFF	TGTGCCAGCAGTGACCGGGGGACAGTAAACATGAACACTGAAGCTTTCTTT
TRBV19	TRBD2	-	TRBJ2-7	CASSPTLTSGSYEQYF	TGTGCCAGTAGTCCGACACTGACTAGCGGGAGCTACGAGCAGTACTTC
TRBV5-1	TRBD1	-	TRBJ1-1	CASSSTGPEAFF	TGCGCCAGCAGCTCGACAGGGCCTGAAGCTTTCTTT
TRBV3-1/TRBV3-2	-	-	TRBJ1-2	CASSHDGQNYGYTF	TGTGCCAGCAGCCACGATGGACAGAACTATGGCTACACCTTC
TRBV5-8	TRBD1	-	TRBJ2-3	CASSSDRSISTDTQYF	TGTGCCAGCAGCTCGGACAGGAGTATTAGTACAGATACGCAGTATTTT
TRBV19	-	many	TRBJ2-3	CASSISGQSTDTQYF	TGTGCCAGTAGTATATCAGGACAAAGCACAGATACGCAGTATTTT
TRBV28	TRBD2	-	TRBJ2-7	CASSLDTSGRSYEQYF	TGTGCCAGCAGTTTAGATACTAGCGGGAGGTCCTACGAGCAGTACTTC
TRBV2	TRBD2	-	TRBJ2-5	CASSPGLAGVETQYF	TGTGCCAGCAGCCCGGGACTAGCGGGAGTGGAGACCCAGTACTTC
TRBV10-3	TRBD1	-	TRBJ2-5	CAISPRQGKETQYF	TGTGCCATCAGTCCGCGACAGGGCAAAGAGACCCAGTACTTC
TRBV30	TRBD1	many	TRBJ2-7	CAWVLRDRGNEQYF	TGTGCCTGGGTCCTCCGGGACAGGGGCAACGAGCAGTACTTC
TRBV12-3/TRBV12-4	-	-	TRBJ2-5	CASSRQETQYF	TGTGCCAGCAGCCGGCAAGAGACCCAGTACTTC